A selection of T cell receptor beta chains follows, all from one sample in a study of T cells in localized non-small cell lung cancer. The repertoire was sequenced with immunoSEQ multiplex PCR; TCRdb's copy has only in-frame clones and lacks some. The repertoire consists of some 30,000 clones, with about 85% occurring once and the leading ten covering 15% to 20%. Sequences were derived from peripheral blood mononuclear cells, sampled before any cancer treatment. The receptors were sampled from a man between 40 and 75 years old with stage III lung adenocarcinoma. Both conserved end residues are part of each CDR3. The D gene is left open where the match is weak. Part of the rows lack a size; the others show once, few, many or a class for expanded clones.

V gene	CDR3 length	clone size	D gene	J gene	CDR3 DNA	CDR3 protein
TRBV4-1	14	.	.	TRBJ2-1	TGCGCCAGCAGCCAAAGGCCCCCATACAATGAGCAGTTCTTC	CASSQRPPYNEQFF
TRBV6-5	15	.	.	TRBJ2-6	TGTGCCAGCACCATGACTAGTAGTGGGGCCAACGTCCTGACTTTC	CASTMTSSGANVLTF
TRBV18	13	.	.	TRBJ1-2	TGTGCCAGCTCATCGACAGCGAACTATGGCTACACCTTC	CASSSTANYGYTF
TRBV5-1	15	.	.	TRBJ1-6	TGCGCCAGCAGCCCGCTGGGATATGGGAATTCACCCCTCCACTTT	CASSPLGYGNSPLHF
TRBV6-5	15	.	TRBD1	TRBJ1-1	TGTGCCAGCAGTTACTCGACCAGGGGGATTACTGAAGCTTTCTTT	CASSYSTRGITEAFF
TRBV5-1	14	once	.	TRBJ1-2	TGCGCCAGCAGCTTTGCACCGACAAACTATGGCTACACCTTC	CASSFAPTNYGYTF
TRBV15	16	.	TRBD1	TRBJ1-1	TGTGCCACCAGCAGGGGCTCGAAGGGGGCATACACTGAAGCTTTCTTT	CATSRGSKGAYTEAFF
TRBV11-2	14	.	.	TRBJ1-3	TGTGCCAGCAGCATCAATAATGCTGGAAACACCATATATTTT	CASSINNAGNTIYF
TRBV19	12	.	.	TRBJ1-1	TGTGCCAGTAGTATAGGAGGGAATGAAGCTTTCTTT	CASSIGGNEAFF
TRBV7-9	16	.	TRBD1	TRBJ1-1	TGTGCCAGCAGCCCGCCCACCGGGACAGGGGGCACTGAAGCTTTCTTT	CASSPPTGTGGTEAFF
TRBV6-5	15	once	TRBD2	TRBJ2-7	TGTGCCAGCAGTTACCCCGGGACTAGGGGCTACGAGCAGTACTTC	CASSYPGTRGYEQYF
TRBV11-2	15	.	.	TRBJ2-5	TGTGCCAGCAGCCACGGACTGGACGACCAAGAGACCCAGTACTTC	CASSHGLDDQETQYF
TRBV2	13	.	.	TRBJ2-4	TGTGCCAGCAGTGCTGGGGATAAAAACATTCAGTACTTC	CASSAGDKNIQYF
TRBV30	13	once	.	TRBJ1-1	TGTGCCTGGAGACAGGAGATGAACACTGAAGCTTTCTTT	CAWRQEMNTEAFF
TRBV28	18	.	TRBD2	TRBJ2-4	TGTGCCAGCAGTTTTGATTGGGCGGGGGGCGCAGCCAAAAACATTCAGTACTTC	CASSFDWAGGAAKNIQYF